The 7 T cell receptor beta chains below were found in one sample sequenced in a study of T-cell reconstitution after alpha-beta-depleted transplantation in children. Researchers prepared the TCRbeta library using unique molecular identifiers, the study reports. TCRdb reprocessed the PCR reads via MiXCR and lists one record per CDR3 protein. The sample lists approximately 650,000 distinct CDR3 sequences; under 15% were seen once. Sequencing was performed on PBMCs, taken before TCRalphabeta/CD19-depleted stem cell transplant. These receptors were taken from a girl aged 2-10 years with congenital amegakaryocytic thrombocytopenia, due to receive a stem cell transplant.

V is TRBV15 and J is TRBJ2-5; a weak D match, TRBD1 (6 bases). The CDR3 runs to 15 residues. V lost 0 bases to trimming and J lost 2 bases, with 10 bases between them. Looked up from germline, CDR1 is LNHNV and CDR2 is YYDKDF (reference sequence). The CDR3 loop is CATSREQGQQETQYF. CDR3 nucleotides: TGTGCCACCAGCAGAGAACAGGGCCAACAAGAGACCCAGTACTTC.

In this sample, this clonotype turned up many times. V usage is TRBV29-1 and J usage is TRBJ1-2; D gene uncertain. The V and J ends lost 5 bases and 1 base respectively, with 17 bases between them. In germline, CDR1 is SQVTM, CDR2 ANQGSEA. The CDR3 spans 15 residues. The CDR3 reads CSVITPDNFNYGYTF. The CDR3 coding sequence is TGCAGCGTTATCACACCCGACAATTTTAACTATGGCTACACCTTC.

This clonotype came up a few times. The chain combines TRBV7-9 with TRBJ2-7; D may be TRBD2 (6 bases). Trimming shortened V by 5 bases and J by 0 bases, and 14 bases separated the two germline ends. This CDR3 has 15 amino acids. Germline lookup yields CDR1 SEHNR and CDR2 FQNEAQ (reference sequence). The CDR3 loop is CASSQTRESSYEQYF. The CDR3 DNA is TGTGCCAGCAGCCAGACGCGGGAAAGCTCCTACGAGCAGTACTTC.

The genes are TRBV4-1 and TRBJ2-3; TRBD2 matches at 8 bases. Germline trimming cut 2 bases from V and 4 bases from J; bases unmatched to any gene: 8. CDR3 size: 16 residues. Looked up from germline, CDR1 is MGHRA and CDR2 is YSYEKL. CDR3 protein: CASSQSAGVTADTQYF. The CDR3 coding sequence is TGCGCCAGCAGCCAATCAGCGGGAGTTACAGCAGATACGCAGTATTTT.

This clonotype was observed at least ten times. The CDR3 loop is CSAQTNYEQYF. The CDR3, as DNA: TGCAGTGCTCAGACCAATTACGAGCAGTACTTC. The chain employs TRBV20-1 and TRBJ2-7; D unclear. V was cut by 5 bases and J by 4 bases, with 9 bases left in between. This CDR3 contains 11 residues. Germline-derived CDR1 and CDR2 are DFQATT and SNEGSKA (reference sequence).

This clonotype has ten or more counts. The chain links TRBV29-1 to TRBJ2-7; the D is unclear. Trimming removed 0 bases at V and 5 bases at J, with 5 bases between. Germline CDR1 and CDR2: SQVTM and ANQGSEA. This CDR3 region has 11 residues. The CDR3, as DNA: TGCAGCGTTGAAGAAGTTGACGAGCAGTACTTC. Encoded protein: CSVEEVDEQYF.

This clonotype was detected many times. This chain joins TRBV28 and TRBJ1-1, with D possibly being TRBD1 (5 bases). The CDR3 runs 19 residues. CDR1 and CDR2 (germline): MDHEN, SYDVKM. The V and J ends lost 3 bases and 0 bases respectively, with 23 bases between them. The CDR3 spells CASSFSSGGEGPVNTEAFF. As DNA, the CDR3 is TGTGCCAGCAGTTTTTCGTCGGGAGGGGAAGGGCCCGTGAACACTGAAGCTTTCTTT.